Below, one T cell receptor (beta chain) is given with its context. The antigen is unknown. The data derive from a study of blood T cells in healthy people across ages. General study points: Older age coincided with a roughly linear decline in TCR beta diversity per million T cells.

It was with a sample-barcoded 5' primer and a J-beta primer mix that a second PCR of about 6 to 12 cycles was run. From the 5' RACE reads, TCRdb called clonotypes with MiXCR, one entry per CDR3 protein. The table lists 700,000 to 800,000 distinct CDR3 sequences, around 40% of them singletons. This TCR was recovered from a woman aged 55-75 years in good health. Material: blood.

CDR3 amino acids: CASSSPLGGYTF. The CDR3 nucleotides read TGTGCCAGCAGCTCGCCGTTGGGAGGCTACACCTTC. The genes are TRBV7-2 and TRBJ1-2; no clear D gene. The V end lost 4 bases, the J end lost 8 bases, and 11 bases lay between the germline ends. The CDR3 totals 12 residues. The germline gives CDR1 SGHTA, CDR2 FQGNSA.